These 4 T cell receptor beta chains originate from one sample sequenced in a study of radiation and T cells in renal cell carcinoma. TCRdb keeps only in-frame clones here, not all; method: immunoSEQ multiplex PCR. The sample carries some 75,000 clones, roughly 82% recorded once. Time point noted: blood 2 weeks post-SBRT. Noted treatment: 15 Gy SBRT to primary tumor, nephrectomy 4 weeks later. The sample consisted of blood, taken from a patient whose treatment included radiotherapy and nephrectomy. The receptor source for this set is a man in his fifties or sixties with renal cell carcinoma.

This clone was seen a handful of times. The gene calls are TRBV19 and TRBJ2-1; unclear D gene. Trimming removed 5 bases from V and 4 bases from J, with 15 bases in between. CDR3 length: 15 amino acids. Germline V CDR1 and CDR2: LNHDA, SQIVND (reference sequence). This CDR3 is CASSVQGDGYNEQFF. In DNA form, the CDR3 reads TGTGCCAGTAGTGTTCAAGGAGATGGGTACAATGAGCAGTTCTTC.

In this sample, this clone turned up once. The chain carries TRBV29-1 and TRBJ2-1; D may be TRBD1 or TRBD2 (5 bases each). This CDR3 spans 17 amino acids. V was cut by 0 bases and J by 0 bases, with 15 bases left in between. The V gene's germline CDR1 is SQVTM and CDR2 ANQGSEA. CDR3 sequence (DNA): TGCAGCGTTGAAGATTGGATGGGGGACCTCTCCTACAATGAGCAGTTCTTC. Protein sequence: CSVEDWMGDLSYNEQFF.

The genes are TRBV10-1 and TRBJ2-3; D is possibly TRBD1 (5 bases). The germline V gene has CDR1 WNHNN and CDR2 SYGVQD (reference sequence). The CDR3 loop spans 14 amino acids. Trimming left V 5 bases short and J 1 base short, with 10 bases between. The CDR3 loop is CASSSDRRTDTQYF. The CDR3 nucleotides are TGCGCCAGCAGTTCCGACAGACGCACAGATACGCAGTATTTT.

The chain has TRBV7-2 and TRBJ2-3; D uncertain. The length of the CDR3 is 14 residues. V lost 8 bases, J lost 0 bases, and 12 bases lay in between. CDR1 is SGHTA, CDR2 FQGNSA, per germline. The CDR3, as DNA: TGTGCCAGCTCCCCTCTTCTAAGCACAGATACGCAGTATTTT. Its protein is CASSPLLSTDTQYF. The complete variable domain, with remaining parts taken from reference TRBV7-2 and TRBJ2-3, reads GAGVSQSPSNKVTEKGKDVELRCDPISGHTALYWYRQSLGQGLEFLIYFQGNSAPDKSGLPSDRFSAERTGGSVSTLTIQRTQQEDSAVYLCASSPLLSTDTQYFGPGTRLTVL.